The rows below give T cell receptor beta chains drawn from one sample of a study of chemoradiotherapy in HPV16-positive cancers. Clones were sequenced by immunoSEQ multiplex PCR, and TCRdb holds only the in-frame ones, with some missing. This sample carries some 5,500 clones, about 78% of them seen once, and the ten largest clones take approximately 18%. This specimen was taken from a patient who underwent chemoradiotherapy. The receptors stem from a human donor with HPV-associated anogenital cancer. Both conserved end residues are part of each CDR3. D genes are given only for firm matches. Clone size appears in some rows only: once, few, many, or a class for an expanded clone.

d_gene	v_gene	j_gene	abundance	CDR3aa	CDR3nt
TRBD1	TRBV27	TRBJ2-1	.	CASSLSAGQGYEQFF	TGTGCCAGCAGTTTATCAGCTGGACAGGGCTATGAGCAGTTCTTC
.	TRBV5-1	TRBJ2-2	.	CASSATTGRGGGELFF	TGCGCCAGCAGCGCCACGACAGGCCGAGGAGGTGGGGAGCTGTTTTTT
.	TRBV2	TRBJ2-3	.	CASGEGRTTDTQYF	TGTGCCAGCGGCGAGGGGCGCACCACAGATACGCAGTATTTT
.	TRBV6-1	TRBJ2-5	.	CASSIDQETQYF	TGTGCCAGCAGTATAGATCAAGAGACCCAGTACTTC
.	TRBV6-6	TRBJ2-1	.	CASCGSSYNEQFF	TGTGCCAGCTGTGGGAGCTCCTACAATGAGCAGTTCTTC
.	TRBV4-2	TRBJ2-3	.	CASSRTPTESDTQYF	TGTGCCAGCAGCCGGACACCCACAGAGTCGGATACGCAGTATTTT
TRBD2	TRBV5-3	TRBJ2-7	.	CARSPGRASYEQYF	TGTGCCAGAAGCCCGGGGAGGGCCTCCTACGAGCAGTACTTC
.	TRBV2	TRBJ2-4	.	CASMKETATENIQYF	TGTGCCAGCATGAAAGAGACAGCCACAGAAAACATTCAGTACTTC
.	TRBV11-2	TRBJ2-7	few	CASSFGTHSYEQYF	TGTGCCAGCAGCTTCGGGACACACTCCTACGAGCAGTACTTC
.	TRBV2	TRBJ2-7	.	CASRSAVTYEQYF	TGTGCCAGCAGGTCAGCCGTAACCTACGAGCAGTACTTC
.	TRBV5-6	TRBJ2-5	few	CASSYQETQYF	TGTGCCAGCAGCTACCAAGAGACCCAGTACTTC
.	TRBV6-6	TRBJ1-4	.	CASNQQTYEKLFF	TGTGCCAGCAACCAACAGACGTATGAAAAACTGTTTTTT
.	TRBV18	TRBJ2-7	.	CASSPPGTRYEQYF	TGTGCCAGCTCACCACCGGGCACCAGGTACGAGCAGTACTTC
.	TRBV30	TRBJ1-1	.	CAWSVLWGSGTEAFF	TGTGCCTGGAGTGTACTTTGGGGGAGCGGCACTGAAGCTTTCTTT
.	TRBV7-9	TRBJ1-1	.	CASSLGRLSEAFF	TGTGCCAGCAGCTTAGGCCGTTTGTCTGAAGCTTTCTTT
.	TRBV7-6	TRBJ2-7	.	CASSLALSGAYEQYF	TGTGCCAGCAGCTTAGCGCTTTCAGGGGCCTACGAGCAGTACTTC
TRBD2	TRBV10-3	TRBJ2-3	.	CAISELVGSGPESDTQYF	TGTGCCATCAGTGAGTTGGTGGGTAGCGGGCCCGAATCAGATACGCAGTATTTT
.	TRBV4-2	TRBJ2-7	few	CASSQDIAESYEQYF	TGTGCCAGCAGCCAGGATATAGCGGAGTCCTACGAGCAGTACTTC
.	TRBV14	TRBJ1-2	.	CASSPLEEGSRRGYTF	TGTGCCAGCAGCCCCCTGGAGGAGGGCAGTAGGCGAGGCTACACCTTC
.	TRBV5-5	TRBJ2-4	once	CASSSKRQWIIAKNIQYF	TGTGCCAGCAGCTCAAAAAGACAGTGGATAATAGCCAAAAACATTCAGTACTTC
.	TRBV6-1	TRBJ1-1	.	CASTILGLDTEAFF	TGTGCCAGCACTATTCTGGGGTTGGACACTGAAGCTTTCTTT
TRBD1	TRBV19	TRBJ2-2	.	CASRGQGASTGELFF	TGTGCCAGTAGGGGACAGGGGGCAAGCACCGGGGAGCTGTTTTTT
.	TRBV23-1	TRBJ2-6	.	CASSQFRSWYRRNSGANVLTF	TGCGCCAGCAGTCAGTTTCGTTCTTGGTACAGGAGAAACTCTGGGGCCAACGTCCTGACTTTC
TRBD1	TRBV2	TRBJ1-2	once	CASSLGQGKYGYTF	TGTGCCAGCAGTCTCGGACAGGGGAAATATGGCTACACCTTC
.	TRBV12-5	TRBJ2-2	.	CASGRDRAGELFF	TGTGCTAGTGGACGCGACAGAGCCGGGGAGCTGTTTTTT
.	TRBV19	TRBJ2-5	.	CASRDSGETQYF	TGTGCCAGTAGAGACAGCGGCGAGACCCAGTACTTC
.	TRBV5-1	TRBJ2-5	.	CASSFRPAQETQYF	TGCGCCAGCAGCTTTCGTCCAGCCCAAGAGACCCAGTACTTC
TRBD1	TRBV7-6	TRBJ2-2	.	CASSAGQGANTGELFF	TGTGCCAGCAGCGCGGGTCAGGGGGCGAACACCGGGGAGCTGTTTTTT
.	TRBV4-1	TRBJ2-6	.	CASSQGPGALIGANVLTF	TGCGCCAGCAGCCAAGGGCCGGGGGCGCTGATTGGGGCCAACGTCCTGACTTTC
.	TRBV11-3	TRBJ2-7	few	CASSPGPDYEQYF	TGTGCCAGCAGCCCCGGTCCGGACTACGAGCAGTACTTC
.	TRBV7-2	TRBJ1-5	.	CASSLGGSQPQHF	TGTGCCAGCAGCTTAGGGGGCAGTCAGCCCCAGCATTTT
.	TRBV12-5	TRBJ1-1	few	CASGLRENTEAFF	TGTGCTAGTGGTTTAAGGGAGAACACTGAAGCTTTCTTT
.	TRBV18	TRBJ1-6	.	CASSPVEGLNSPLHF	TGTGCCAGCTCACCAGTGGAGGGTCTTAATTCACCCCTCCACTTT
TRBD1	TRBV4-1	TRBJ1-5	once	CASSQGQFSNQPQHF	TGCGCCAGCAGCCAGGGACAGTTTAGCAATCAGCCCCAGCATTTT
.	TRBV27	TRBJ1-5	.	CASSLSTFGSQPQHF	TGTGCCAGCAGTTTATCGACATTCGGGAGTCAGCCCCAGCATTTT
TRBD2	TRBV4-2	TRBJ2-1	.	CASSQDERGQYNEQFF	TGTGCCAGCAGCCAAGACGAGCGGGGGCAATACAATGAGCAGTTCTTC
TRBD2	TRBV5-1	TRBJ2-5	.	CASSATTSGRETQYF	TGCGCCAGCAGCGCAACGACTAGCGGGAGGGAGACCCAGTACTTC
TRBD2	TRBV19	TRBJ2-7	.	CASSGLAGASQYF	TGTGCCAGTAGTGGGCTAGCGGGAGCATCGCAGTACTTC
TRBD1	TRBV18	TRBJ2-7	.	CASSESTGGYEQYF	TGTGCCAGCTCAGAATCGACAGGGGGCTACGAGCAGTACTTC
.	TRBV29-1	TRBJ1-1	once	CSVGGLTGRYTEAFF	TGCAGCGTTGGCGGATTGACAGGACGTTACACTGAAGCTTTCTTT
.	TRBV29-1	TRBJ2-1	.	CSSIGGNYNEQFF	TGCAGCTCTATAGGGGGTAACTACAATGAGCAGTTCTTC
TRBD1	TRBV5-1	TRBJ2-2	few	CASTQGANTGELFF	TGCGCCAGCACACAGGGGGCGAACACCGGGGAGCTGTTTTTT
.	TRBV18	TRBJ2-3	once	CASSPRGGGGTDTQYF	TGTGCCAGCTCACCACGAGGGGGAGGAGGCACAGATACGCAGTATTTT